A selection of T cell receptor beta chains follows, all from one sample in a study of naive and memory T cell subsets. TCRdb re-called the UMI-ligation and nested PCR reads through MiXCR, storing one row per CDR3 protein. The data hold over 110,000 distinct CDR3 sequences, with about 20% observed a single time. Specimen: naive CD8+ T cells from blood. The receptor set was obtained from a human donor in good health. Both conserved end residues are part of each CDR3. The order of the fields is clone size, V gene, D gene, J gene, CDR3 protein, CDR3 DNA. A D gene is named only where the DNA matches it firmly. Some rows have no size entry. The others give once, few or many, or a class for an expanded clone.

>many|TRBV29-1|NA|TRBJ1-5
CSDRDRYQSGNQPQHF
TGCAGCGACCGGGATAGATATCAATCGGGCAATCAGCCCCAGCATTTT
>few|TRBV20-1|NA|TRBJ2-7
CSARDQAGQGSYEQYF
TGCAGTGCTAGAGATCAAGCCGGGCAGGGGTCCTACGAGCAGTACTTC
>NA|TRBV7-6|NA|TRBJ2-1
CASSLGWTTDNEQFF
TGTGCCAGCAGCTTAGGGTGGACTACCGACAATGAGCAGTTCTTC
>NA|TRBV27|TRBD1|TRBJ1-2
CASSTGGWNYGYTF
TGTGCCAGCAGCACAGGGGGATGGAACTATGGCTACACCTTC
>NA|TRBV12-5|TRBD2|TRBJ2-2
CASETGGWAPGELFF
TGTGCTAGTGAAACGGGAGGTTGGGCGCCCGGGGAGCTGTTTTTT
>NA|TRBV27|TRBD2|TRBJ2-3
CASSEREGRRDTQYF
TGTGCCAGCAGCGAGCGGGAGGGCCGGAGAGATACGCAGTATTTT
>few|TRBV6-6|NA|TRBJ2-3
CASSYVGGRTDTQYF
TGTGCCAGCAGTTATGTCGGGGGTAGAACAGATACGCAGTATTTT
>many|TRBV2|TRBD2|TRBJ2-7
CASSEGVVRERPQDEQYF
TGTGCCAGCAGTGAAGGGGTTGTGCGGGAGAGGCCCCAGGATGAGCAGTACTTC
>few|TRBV6-5|TRBD1|TRBJ2-1
CASSHDRDEQFF
TGTGCCAGCAGTCACGACAGGGATGAGCAGTTCTTC
>NA|TRBV5-1|NA|TRBJ1-1
CASSIMPGTEAFF
TGCGCCAGCAGCATCATGCCGGGGACTGAAGCTTTCTTT